Listed below are T cell receptor beta chains from one sample, sequenced in a study of shared clonotypes between healthy human individuals. This table comes from immunoSEQ multiplex PCR, and its TCRdb copy is limited to in-frame clones, with some not included. Among more than 2 million clones listed, approximately 94% were seen once. Sequencing was performed on naive CD4+ T cells sorted from blood. These receptors all stem from a man between 18 and 29 years old in good health. CDR3s include the opening cysteine and the closing phenylalanine or tryptophan. Each record gives: clone size, D gene, J gene, V gene, CDR3 DNA, CDR3 protein. A D gene is named only where the DNA matches it firmly. Some rows mark clone size as missing; the rest say once, few, many or name a class of expanded clone.

. | TRBD2 | TRBJ2-2 | TRBV7-2 | TGTGCCAGCAGGGAGGGAGCGGGGCTAGGGGAGCTGTTTTTT | CASREGAGLGELFF
. | . | TRBJ2-3 | TRBV7-9 | TGTGCCAGCAGCCTGAGGACAGATACGCAGTATTTT | CASSLRTDTQYF
. | . | TRBJ2-7 | TRBV4-1 | TGCGCCAGCAGCCAAGAAATGTCGGATACGTCCTACGAGCAGTACTTC | CASSQEMSDTSYEQYF
. | . | TRBJ1-4 | TRBV5-6 | TGTGCCAGCAGCTCGGGAGGCAGGGGTGAGGAAGAACTGTTTTTT | CASSSGGRGEEELFF
. | . | TRBJ1-2 | TRBV13 | TGTGCCAGCAGCATCCAGGGTTGGTACTATGGCTACACCTTC | CASSIQGWYYGYTF
. | TRBD1 | TRBJ1-3 | TRBV18 | TGTGCCAGCTCAGCTATACAGGGGTTCTCTGGAAACACCATATATTTT | CASSAIQGFSGNTIYF
. | . | TRBJ2-1 | TRBV7-8 | TGTGCCAGCAGCGTGTACAATGAGCAGTTCTTC | CASSVYNEQFF
once | . | TRBJ1-3 | TRBV27 | TGTGCCAGGTACGGTAGCTCTGGAAACACCATATATTTT | CARYGSSGNTIYF
. | TRBD1 | TRBJ2-1 | TRBV7-2 | TGTGCCAGCAGCCCTGGACAGGGACGGGGATATGAGCAGTTCTTC | CASSPGQGRGYEQFF
. | TRBD2 | TRBJ2-7 | TRBV6-5 | TGTGCCAGCAGGCGACTAGCGGGGGGGGACGAGCAGTACTTC | CASRRLAGGDEQYF
. | . | TRBJ2-5 | TRBV6-6 | TGTGCCAGCAGTTCTCCCCCGCCGCAAGAGACCCAGTACTTC | CASSSPPPQETQYF
. | TRBD2 | TRBJ2-5 | TRBV7-2 | TGTGCCAGCAGCTTAGGTGGGGACTACCGACAAGAGACCCAGTACTTC | CASSLGGDYRQETQYF
. | TRBD2 | TRBJ2-7 | TRBV7-2 | TGTGCCAGCAGCTGGCAGGGCGGGAGTGTCTACGAGCAGTACTTC | CASSWQGGSVYEQYF
. | . | TRBJ1-5 | TRBV6-1 | TGTGCCAGCAGCCCTAGCAATCAGCCCCAGCATTTT | CASSPSNQPQHF
. | . | TRBJ2-7 | TRBV27 | TGTGCCAGCAGCAACGGCAGGCTCTACGAGCAGTACTTC | CASSNGRLYEQYF
. | . | TRBJ2-1 | TRBV29-1 | TGCAGCTTCTTGGGTGGGGGGAGCTCCTACAATGAGCAGTTCTTC | CSFLGGGSSYNEQFF
. | TRBD1 | TRBJ1-4 | TRBV5-1 | TGCGCCAGCAGCACCGGACAGGGTGGAAATGAAAAACTGTTTTTT | CASSTGQGGNEKLFF
. | . | TRBJ2-5 | TRBV7-9 | TGTGCCAGCAGCTTCGGAGCGTCCCAGTACTTC | CASSFGASQYF
. | . | TRBJ1-2 | TRBV11-3 | TGTGCCAGCATAGCGAAGGGTGGTGGCTACACCTTC | CASIAKGGGYTF
. | . | TRBJ2-6 | TRBV30 | TGTGCCTGGAGCTCGGTGGGGGGAGCTGGGGCCAACGTCCTGACTTTC | CAWSSVGGAGANVLTF
. | . | TRBJ2-1 | TRBV6-5 | TGTGCCAGCAGTTACGATGGGATAGGGGGTTACAATGAGCAGTTCTTC | CASSYDGIGGYNEQFF
once | . | TRBJ1-6 | TRBV7-8 | TGTGCCAGCAGCGCGACGGTAATCTATAATTCACCCCTCCACTTT | CASSATVIYNSPLHF
. | . | TRBJ2-2 | TRBV2 | TGTGCCAGCGGCAGGGCGGGGAGCGGGGAGCTGTTTTTT | CASGRAGSGELFF
. | . | TRBJ1-6 | TRBV7-9 | TGTGCCAGCAGCTTAGAAGCCAAGGGCCGGGGACCCCTCCACTTT | CASSLEAKGRGPLHF
. | . | TRBJ1-2 | TRBV7-2 | TGTGCCAGCAGCTTAGCGTTGGCAGTCTATGGCTACACCTTC | CASSLALAVYGYTF
. | TRBD2 | TRBJ2-7 | TRBV10-3 | TGTGCCATCAGTGAGTCAACTAGCGGGGAAAACGAGCAGTACTTC | CAISESTSGENEQYF
. | TRBD1 | TRBJ2-7 | TRBV28 | TGTGCCAGCGTAAAGGCAGGGACAGGGGACTACGAGCAGTACTTC | CASVKAGTGDYEQYF
. | TRBD2 | TRBJ2-5 | TRBV25-1 | TGTGCCAGCAGAAATGCCGGGACTAGCTCGGTGACCCAGTACTTC | CASRNAGTSSVTQYF
. | . | TRBJ1-1 | TRBV18 | TGTGCCAGCTCACCACAGACAGGGAACACTGAAGCTTTCTTT | CASSPQTGNTEAFF
. | . | TRBJ2-5 | TRBV2 | TGTGCCAGCAGTGGGATGGGGGGAATCGAGACCCAGTACTTC | CASSGMGGIETQYF
. | TRBD1 | TRBJ2-1 | TRBV10-1 | TGCGCCAGCAGTTTGGGACAGGGACGTGAGCAGTTCTTC | CASSLGQGREQFF
. | . | TRBJ1-1 | TRBV6-1 | TGTGCCAGCAGTGAAGCGGCTGGGACGACTGAAGCTTTCTTT | CASSEAAGTTEAFF
once | . | TRBJ2-3 | TRBV5-1 | TGCGCCAGCAGCCCGGTCGAGCCGGATACGCAGTATTTT | CASSPVEPDTQYF
. | TRBD2 | TRBJ2-1 | TRBV7-9 | TGTGCCAGCAGCTTAACCCGGCGGGAGGGAGAGCAGTTCTTC | CASSLTRREGEQFF
. | . | TRBJ2-3 | TRBV10-1 | TGCGCCAGCAGTCAGAGTGGCACAGATACGCAGTATTTT | CASSQSGTDTQYF
. | . | TRBJ2-5 | TRBV7-9 | TGTGCCAGCACCTACGGGGGCTCCCAAGAGACCCAGTACTTC | CASTYGGSQETQYF
. | . | TRBJ1-5 | TRBV5-8 | TGTGCCAGCAGCTTGGGGACAGACCTCAATCAGCCCCAGCATTTT | CASSLGTDLNQPQHF
. | . | TRBJ2-4 | TRBV6-8 | TGTGCCAGCAGTCAGAAGATCCTAGCCAAAAACATTCAGTACTTC | CASSQKILAKNIQYF
once | . | TRBJ1-2 | TRBV29-1 | TGCAGCGCTGGGGACCGACGGGACTATGGCTACACCTTC | CSAGDRRDYGYTF
. | . | TRBJ2-5 | TRBV19 | TGTGCCACCCGCCGGGGGAAACAAGAGACCCAGTACTTC | CATRRGKQETQYF
. | . | TRBJ1-2 | TRBV10-3 | TGTGCCATCGGCGGATTGGCCAGGGAAAACTATGGCTACACCTTC | CAIGGLARENYGYTF
. | . | TRBJ1-1 | TRBV25-1 | TGTGCCAGCAGTAAAACAGGGAACACTGAAGCTTTCTTT | CASSKTGNTEAFF
. | . | TRBJ1-6 | TRBV11-1 | TGTGCCAGCAGCGGACCCGGGACCCCCACCTATAATTCACCCCTCCACTTT | CASSGPGTPTYNSPLHF
. | . | TRBJ2-7 | TRBV6-5 | TGTGCCAGCAGTCTCAGGGGTCCGGTTGAGCAGTACTTC | CASSLRGPVEQYF
. | . | TRBJ2-7 | TRBV7-3 | TGTGCCAGCAGCTTAGCAGGGGTTGGCGAGCAGTACTTC | CASSLAGVGEQYF
. | . | TRBJ2-5 | TRBV6-5 | TGTGCCACTTGGGACTCAGCTACCCAGTACTTC | CATWDSATQYF
. | . | TRBJ1-5 | TRBV19 | TGTGCCAGTAGTATAGACGGTTTCAATCAGCCCCAGCATTTT | CASSIDGFNQPQHF
. | . | TRBJ2-5 | TRBV30 | TGTGCCTGGAGTGTACGTTGGGAGGAGACCCAGTACTTC | CAWSVRWEETQYF
. | . | TRBJ2-4 | TRBV6-5 | TGTGCCAGTGGGAAGGACGGTATATCGGAAAACATTCAGTACTTC | CASGKDGISENIQYF
. | TRBD1 | TRBJ1-1 | TRBV6-5 | TGTGCCAGCACTTCAGGGGGCACTGAAGCTTTCTTT | CASTSGGTEAFF
. | TRBD1 | TRBJ2-2 | TRBV5-1 | TGCGCCAGCAGCCCCCGACAGGGGAACACCGGGGAGCTGTTTTTT | CASSPRQGNTGELFF
. | . | TRBJ1-2 | TRBV27 | TGTGCCAGCAGTTTATCGAGAGCTAACTATGGCTACACCTTC | CASSLSRANYGYTF
. | . | TRBJ2-4 | TRBV5-1 | TGCGCCAGCAGCTTGGGAGCGGTAGCCAAAAACATTCAGTACTTC | CASSLGAVAKNIQYF
. | . | TRBJ1-3 | TRBV18 | TGTGCCAGCTCCCCTTATCCAGGGACTGGAAACACCATATATTTT | CASSPYPGTGNTIYF